The rows below give T cell receptor beta chains drawn from one sample of a study of blood T cell repertoires in COVID-19. TCRdb's table, derived via immunoSEQ multiplex PCR, lists solely in-frame clones and lacks some. The sample includes tens of thousands of clones, approximately 86% seen only once; the top ten take under 15%. Input material: peripheral blood. These TCRs come from a human donor in a cohort sampled during active COVID-19. Both conserved end residues are part of each CDR3. The D gene is left open where the match is weak. Expanded clones get a size class; other rows say once, few or many, or leave the size out.

d_gene,abundance,v_gene,j_gene,CDR3nt,CDR3aa
-,-,TRBV5-6,TRBJ1-2,TGTGCCAGCAGCCGTATGGTGGGGACTGACTATGGCTACACCTTC,CASSRMVGTDYGYTF
-,-,TRBV6-6,TRBJ2-2,TGTGCCAGCCACTTTCTTATGGCCGGGGAGCTGTTTTTT,CASHFLMAGELFF
-,-,TRBV6-2/TRBV6-3,TRBJ2-3,TGTGCCAGCAGTTACTCGACGGGTAGCACAGATACGCAGTATTTT,CASSYSTGSTDTQYF
-,-,TRBV7-9,TRBJ1-5,TGTGCCAGCAGCTCAGCCCGGGACACTTTATATCAGCCCCAGCATTTT,CASSSARDTLYQPQHF
-,-,TRBV7-2,TRBJ1-5,TGTGCCAGCAGCTTAGCGGCACAGGGTGGCAATCAGCCCCAGCATTTT,CASSLAAQGGNQPQHF
-,few,TRBV25-1,TRBJ1-1,TGTGCCAGCAGTCCCCAGGGGAAATACACTGAAGCTTTCTTT,CASSPQGKYTEAFF
TRBD2,-,TRBV7-8,TRBJ2-3,TGTGCCAGCAGCTCCGGGACTAGCTTTACAGATACGCAGTATTTT,CASSSGTSFTDTQYF
-,-,TRBV7-2,TRBJ1-4,TGTGCCAGCAGCTACAGTCGGGGATCGGGCACTAATGAAAAACTGTTTTTT,CASSYSRGSGTNEKLFF
TRBD2,-,TRBV5-1,TRBJ2-3,TGCGCCAGCAGCTCATCCGGGACTAGCGGGGCAGATACGCAGTATTTT,CASSSSGTSGADTQYF
TRBD1,-,TRBV20-1,TRBJ1-5,TGCAGTGCTAGTCCAGGGGGGAATCAGCCCCAGCATTTT,CSASPGGNQPQHF
-,-,TRBV28,TRBJ1-5,TGTGCCAGCAGTTCCCGACAGTATCTAAATCAGCCCCAGCATTTT,CASSSRQYLNQPQHF
TRBD1,-,TRBV7-2,TRBJ1-2,TGTGCCAGCAGCTTAAGGGGAAGGACAGGGGTCGGCTACACCTTC,CASSLRGRTGVGYTF
TRBD1,-,TRBV6-6,TRBJ2-7,TGTGCCAGCAGTGGGACAGAGGACGAGCAGTACTTC,CASSGTEDEQYF
TRBD1,-,TRBV19,TRBJ1-1,TGTGCCAGTAGTACTGTTGACAGGGGTGAAGCTTTCTTT,CASSTVDRGEAFF
-,-,TRBV28,TRBJ2-1,TGTGCCAGCGGGGGGGCCTATATTTATCAGTTCTTC,CASGGAYIYQFF
-,-,TRBV7-2,TRBJ1-2,TGTGCCAGCAGCTTAGGAAGGGGCTATGGCTACACCTTC,CASSLGRGYGYTF
-,-,TRBV18,TRBJ2-7,TGTGCCAGCTCAGGGCTCGTCTCCTACGAGCAGTACTTC,CASSGLVSYEQYF
-,-,TRBV5-6,TRBJ1-4,TGTGCCAGCAGCTTAGGTACCGGGAAGAATGAAAAACTGTTTTTT,CASSLGTGKNEKLFF
-,-,TRBV5-5,TRBJ1-1,TGTGCCAGCAGCTTGCAAACAGGCGCGGTCACTGAAGCTTTCTTT,CASSLQTGAVTEAFF
-,-,TRBV7-2,TRBJ1-3,TGTGCCAGCAGCTTAGTTGCAGGGGTGGCTGGAAACACCATATATTTT,CASSLVAGVAGNTIYF
TRBD1,-,TRBV2,TRBJ1-4,TGTGCCAGCAGTGAAACAGGGGGCGAAAATGAAAAACTGTTTTTT,CASSETGGENEKLFF
TRBD1,-,TRBV7-6,TRBJ1-4,TGTGCCAGCAGCTCACAGACAGGGGAGGGACTGTTTTTT,CASSSQTGEGLFF
TRBD1,-,TRBV11-2,TRBJ1-1,TGTGCCAGCAGCTTAGATCGACAGGGGGAGAGGGAAGCTTTCTTT,CASSLDRQGEREAFF
TRBD1,-,TRBV11-3,TRBJ2-6,TGTGCCAGCAGCTCTGGGACAGCCTCTGGGGCCAACGTCCTGACTTTC,CASSSGTASGANVLTF
-,-,TRBV15,TRBJ1-5,TGTGCCACCAGCCCAGGGGCAAGCAATCAGCCCCAGCATTTT,CATSPGASNQPQHF
-,few,TRBV2,TRBJ1-5,TGTGCCAGCAGTGAACAGGGGATTCATCAGCCCCAGCATTTT,CASSEQGIHQPQHF
-,once,TRBV10-3,TRBJ2-7,TGTGCCATCAGTGAGGGCCAGGGCCGATCCTACGAGCAGTACTTC,CAISEGQGRSYEQYF
-,-,TRBV19,TRBJ2-3,TGTGCCAGTAGTATTAGAGATACGCAGTATTTT,CASSIRDTQYF
-,-,TRBV5-4,TRBJ1-4,TGTGCCAGCAGCTTGGGGCCGGGGTCAAATGAAAAACTGTTTTTT,CASSLGPGSNEKLFF
-,-,TRBV7-9,TRBJ2-1,TGTGCCAGCAGCTTTGGCAGGGGATCGGACAATGAGCAGTTCTTC,CASSFGRGSDNEQFF
-,-,TRBV6-5,TRBJ1-2,TGTGCCAGCGGAACTAGGACTGCTGGCTACACCTTC,CASGTRTAGYTF
TRBD1,-,TRBV19,TRBJ2-1,TGTGCCAGTAGTACCCAGACAGGGACCGGTGAGCAGTTCTTC,CASSTQTGTGEQFF
-,-,TRBV24-1,TRBJ2-1,TGTGCCACCAGTGCTGGCGGGGCCCGCTCCTACAATGAGCAGTTCTTC,CATSAGGARSYNEQFF
TRBD1,-,TRBV7-9,TRBJ2-3,TGTGCCAGCAGCGTAAATCGACAGGGTGGCACAGATACGCAGTATTTT,CASSVNRQGGTDTQYF
TRBD2,-,TRBV3-1/TRBV3-2,TRBJ2-3,TGTGCCCGCCGCTCACGGGGGCGGGGGGCTTGGGCAGATACGCAGTATTTT,CARRSRGRGAWADTQYF
TRBD2,-,TRBV6-5,TRBJ2-4,TGTGCCAGCAGTCAACTAGGGAGGGACATTCAGTACTTC,CASSQLGRDIQYF
-,once,TRBV3-1/TRBV3-2,TRBJ2-7,TGTGCCAGCAGCCGCTCACAGGGTACGGCTTACGAGCAGTACTTC,CASSRSQGTAYEQYF
TRBD2,-,TRBV5-4,TRBJ2-5,TGTGCCAGCAGCGTACGACTAGCGGGGGTACAAGAGACCCAGTACTTC,CASSVRLAGVQETQYF
TRBD1,-,TRBV24-1,TRBJ1-4,TGTGCCACCAGTGATTCGGGACAGGAAAATGAAAAACTGTTTTTT,CATSDSGQENEKLFF
TRBD1,-,TRBV29-1,TRBJ1-2,TGCAGCGTTGCAAAGAGGGACAGAGGCTATGGCTACACCTTC,CSVAKRDRGYGYTF